The 11 T cell receptor beta chains below all came from one sample that was sequenced in a study of T cells in Graves' hyperthyroidism and ophthalmopathy. TCR beta CDR3 regions were amplified from RNA. A first-round RT-PCR of the TCR CDR3 used the HTBI primer set. TCRdb re-analysed the multiplex PCR reads in MiXCR, keeping a single row per CDR3 protein. The repertoire has over 250,000 distinct CDR3 sequences, approximately 21% of them found once; the top ten carry 64%. The sequenced material came from blood. The source of these receptors is a man aged 30-40 years with Graves' ophthalmopathy.

This clonotype was counted at least ten times. The chain combines TRBV3-1 with TRBJ2-5; 13 nucleotides line up with TRBD2. The CDR3 length is 18 residues. Germline loops: CDR1 LGHDT, CDR2 YNNKEL (reference sequence). Germline trimming cut 4 bases from V and 5 bases from J; bases unmatched to any gene: 13. For the CDR3, the DNA is TGTGCCAGCAGCCTGGTTAGGCGGACTAGCGGGAGAAGGGAGACCCAGTACTTC. Protein product: CASSLVRRTSGRRETQYF.

The rearrangement links TRBV12-3 or TRBV12-4 to TRBJ2-5, with TRBD2 matching 7 bases. CDR3 length: 18 amino acids. V gave up 2 bases and J gave up 2 bases; unmatched junction bases: 14. The CDR3, as DNA: TGTGCCAGCAGTTTATACGGCTCGACTAGCCAAAATCAAGAGACCCAGTACTTC. Its protein is CASSLYGSTSQNQETQYF.

This clonotype was seen at least ten times. V gene TRBV11-1 combines with J gene TRBJ1-4, with D possibly being TRBD1 (6 bases). The germline gives CDR1 SGHAT, CDR2 FQDESV (reference sequence). The length of the CDR3 is 14 residues. Trimming removed 5 bases at V and 8 bases at J, with 15 bases between. Here the CDR3 reads CASSLRQAEEKLFF. CDR3 sequence (DNA): TGTGCCAGCAGCCTACGACAGGCCGAAGAAAAACTGTTTTTT.

This sequence joins TRBV20-1 and TRBJ2-1; D is possibly TRBD1 or TRBD2 (7 bases each). This CDR3 has 15 residues. CDR1 and CDR2 (germline): DFQATT, SNEGSKA (reference sequence). V dropped 2 bases and J dropped 9 bases, with 20 bases sitting between them. CDR3 in amino acids: CSARSGGASSSEQFF. CDR3 DNA: TGCAGTGCTAGATCAGGGGGGGCTAGTTCGAGTGAGCAGTTCTTC.

The CDR3 protein is CASSYSTSGSDEQFF. CDR3 coding DNA: TGTGCCAGCAGTTACTCAACTAGCGGGAGTGATGAGCAGTTCTTC. The chain employs TRBV6-2 or TRBV6-3 and TRBJ2-1, with TRBD2 matching over 11 bases. After removal of 0 bases from V and 8 bases from J, the junction contained 3 bases not matched to a gene. CDR3 size: 15 residues. The germline V gene encodes CDR1 MNHEY and CDR2 SVGEGT.

V usage is TRBV20-1 and J usage is TRBJ2-7; TRBD2 aligns across 7 bases. Germline-derived CDR1 and CDR2 are DFQATT and SNEGSKA (reference sequence). J lost 1 base, V lost 1 base, and 16 bases had no gene match. The CDR3 is made up of 18 amino acids. The CDR3 DNA follows: TGCAGTGCTAGAGGGAGGGCAAAGGGGCTAGCGGATTCCTACGAGCAGTACTTC. Amino acid sequence: CSARGRAKGLADSYEQYF.

There are a few counts of this clonotype. The V call is TRBV20-1, the J call TRBJ2-1; 7 bases agree with TRBD2. Trimming cost V 6 bases and J 2 bases; bases outside gene matches: 10. Germline values: CDR1 DFQATT, CDR2 SNEGSKA (reference sequence). The CDR3 runs to 15 residues. CDR3 loop: CSANEVGGPYNEQFF. CDR3 nucleotide sequence: TGCAGTGCGAATGAGGTGGGAGGGCCCTACAATGAGCAGTTCTTC.

This chain links TRBV9 with TRBJ2-3; D not certain. This CDR3 spans 14 amino acids. The V and J ends lost 4 bases and 4 bases respectively, with 13 bases between them. CDR1 and CDR2 (germline): SGDLS, YYNGEE. The CDR3 coding sequence is TGTGCCAGCAGCCCCGACCCCCGCGCAGATACGCAGTATTTT. Encoded protein: CASSPDPRADTQYF. The full variable domain, rest sourced from reference TRBV9 and TRBJ2-3, is DSGVTQTPKHLITATGQRVTLRCSPRSGDLSVYWYQQSLDQGLQFLIQYYNGEERAKGNILERFSAQQFPDLHSELNLSSLELGDSALYFCASSPDPRADTQYFGPGTRLTVL.

This clonotype was recorded many times. J is TRBJ1-6 and V is TRBV3-1; D possibly corresponds to TRBD1 (6 bases). This CDR3 has 15 residues. CDR1 LGHDT and CDR2 YNNKEL come from the germline V gene (reference sequence). Between the trimmed V and J ends, which lost 2 bases and 10 bases, there was a span of 15 bases. The CDR3 DNA is TGTGCCAGCAGCCAAAGGGGGGGAGCTGGCTCACCCCTCCACTTT. Amino acids: CASSQRGGAGSPLHF.

This clonotype appeared a few times. The V gene is TRBV7-3, the J gene TRBJ2-2; D tentatively fits TRBD1 or TRBD2 (5 bases each). This CDR3 has 15 amino acids. Germline CDR1 reads SGHTA; CDR2 reads FQGTGA. The V gene lost 5 bases and the J gene lost 4 bases, with 14 bases spanning the gap. This CDR3 is CASSPARGRTGELFF. DNA of the CDR3: TGTGCCAGCAGCCCTGCGAGGGGCCGCACCGGGGAGCTGTTTTTT.

This clonotype showed up just a few times. This rearrangement joins TRBV12-3 or TRBV12-4 to TRBJ2-3; TRBD2 matches at 14 bases. The CDR3 length is 18 residues. Trimming at V came to 1 base and at J to 6 bases, leaving 9 bases not matched to a gene. CDR3 in DNA: TGTGCCAGCAGTTTAGGTGGGGGACTAGCGGGGGTCACTGATACGCAGTATTTT. Translated, it gives CASSLGGGLAGVTDTQYF.